Below are 24 T cell receptor beta chains sequenced from a single sample in a study of T cells in Graves' hyperthyroidism and ophthalmopathy. RNA transcripts served as the template for amplifying TCR beta CDR3 regions. TCR CDR3 underwent first-round RT-PCR with the HTBI primer set. TCRdb re-analysed the multiplex PCR reads in MiXCR, keeping a single row per CDR3 protein. The sample holds 650,000 to 850,000 distinct CDR3 sequences, about 17% seen once. Sequenced sample: blood. These receptor sequences come from a woman in her forties or fifties with Graves' hyperthyroidism that later progressed to Graves' ophthalmopathy.

This clonotype was recorded at least ten times. V usage is TRBV10-3 and J usage is TRBJ2-5; D is ambiguous. Germline CDR1 ENHRY, CDR2 SYGVKD. This CDR3 region has 16 residues. Trimming left V 2 bases short and J 5 bases short, with 18 bases between. For the CDR3, the DNA is TGTGCCATCAGTGAGATCGGTGCAGCAGGAGTCGAGACCCAGTACTTC. Translated: CAISEIGAAGVETQYF.

This clonotype was counted many times. The CDR3 is CSAPGLAGGQTDTQYF. The CDR3 DNA follows: TGCAGTGCTCCGGGACTAGCGGGGGGGCAGACAGATACGCAGTATTTT. The genes are TRBV20-1 and TRBJ2-3, with 16 nucleotides matching TRBD2. The V gene end was trimmed by 5 bases and the J gene end by 3 bases; junction bases not matched to a gene: 5. Germline V gene sequence: CDR1 DFQATT, CDR2 SNEGSKA (reference sequence). The CDR3 covers 16 residues.

This clonotype was recorded many times. V gene TRBV7-8 combines with J gene TRBJ2-5, with unresolved D. Trimming left V 7 bases short and J 5 bases short, with 14 bases between. From germline, CDR1 is SGHVS and CDR2 FQNEAQ. This CDR3 is 13 amino acids long. Here the CDR3 reads CASTPVRSETQYF. In DNA form, the CDR3 reads TGTGCCAGCACCCCCGTGCGGAGCGAGACCCAGTACTTC. Together with reference TRBV7-8 and TRBJ2-5, the CDR3 gives the full variable domain: GAGVSQSPRYKVAKRGQDVALRCDPISGHVSLFWYQQALGQGPEFLTYFQNEAQLDKSGLPSDRFFAERPEGSVSTLKIQRTQQEDSAVYLCASTPVRSETQYFGPGTRLLVL.

The rearrangement links TRBV20-1 to TRBJ2-5; maybe TRBD1 (5 bases). Germline V gene sequence: CDR1 DFQATT, CDR2 SNEGSKA (reference sequence). The CDR3 has 14 residues. Trimming took 5 bases from V and 4 from J, leaving 17 bases between them. The CDR3 loop reads CSAETRAALETQYF. CDR3 DNA: TGCAGTGCTGAGACCAGGGCGGCTCTAGAGACCCAGTACTTC.

The chain links TRBV7-8 to TRBJ2-5; the match to TRBD2 covers 9 bases. The CDR3 is made up of 17 amino acids. Unmatched junction bases numbered 8, after V lost 2 bases and J lost 1 base. CDR1 and CDR2 (germline): SGHVS, FQNEAQ. The chain's CDR3 is CASSLTPSGAVQETQYF. As DNA, the CDR3 is TGTGCCAGCAGCTTAACCCCTAGCGGGGCCGTCCAAGAGACCCAGTACTTC.

The chain combines TRBV28 with TRBJ1-2; D may be TRBD1 (6 bases). The ends were cut back, 2 bases at V and 7 bases at J, with 14 bases in the middle. This CDR3 is built from 14 residues. Germline-derived CDR1 and CDR2 are MDHEN and SYDVKM. CDR3 DNA sequence: TGTGCCAGCAGTTTACCCGGGGGCGCGGGTGGCTACACCTTC. As protein: CASSLPGGAGGYTF.

This clonotype was detected many times. The rearrangement joins TRBV20-1 to TRBJ1-1; D remains unclear. The CDR3 is 14 amino acids. V was shortened by 3 bases and J by 1 base, with 12 bases between the two germline ends. Germline CDR1 and CDR2: DFQATT and SNEGSKA (reference sequence). The CDR3 sequence: CSASPTTENTEAFF. The CDR3 nucleotides are TGCAGTGCTAGCCCTACAACAGAGAACACTGAAGCTTTCTTT.

This clonotype was recorded at least ten times. The J gene is TRBJ1-6, the V gene TRBV11-2, with 9 bases matching TRBD1. V was pared by 5 bases and J by 10 bases, with 12 bases of the junction left unmatched. The CDR3 loop spans 16 amino acids. CDR1 is SGHAT, CDR2 FQNNGV, per germline. CDR3 sequence: CASSPSIGTGQSPLHF. The CDR3 nucleotides read TGTGCCAGCAGCCCAAGTATCGGGACAGGGCAATCACCCCTCCACTTT.

A remark on this clonotype: Just one base apart from a much larger clone, this may be a read error. The chain combines TRBV29-1 with TRBJ2-2; D is tentatively TRBD1 or TRBD2 (5 bases each). CDR1 SQVTM and CDR2 ANQGSEA come from the germline V gene. This CDR3 is built from 14 residues. CDR3 DNA: TGCAGCGTTGAACCACAAGCGGACACCGGGGAGCCGTTTTTT. Amino acid sequence: CSVEPQADTGEPFF.

The chain couples TRBV5-5 to TRBJ1-5, with D perhaps matching TRBD1 (5 bases). The ends were cut back, 9 bases at V and 5 bases at J, with 21 bases in the middle. Germline V gene sequence: CDR1 SGHKS, CDR2 YYEKEE (reference sequence). The CDR3 consists of 15 residues. The CDR3 sequence: CATQMTATMDQPQHF. CDR3 nucleotide sequence: TGTGCCACGCAGATGACAGCGACAATGGATCAGCCCCAGCATTTT.

Here the CDR3 DNA reads TGTGCCAGCAGCCAAGTCCTTCGAGGGGGTCCTGAAGCTTTCTTT. It specifies CASSQVLRGGPEAFF. This rearrangement joins TRBV3-1 to TRBJ1-1, with D tentatively TRBD1 (6 bases). Germline V lookup: CDR1 LGHDT, CDR2 YNNKEL (reference sequence). This CDR3 is 15 amino acids long. V was trimmed by 1 base and J by 6 bases, leaving 15 bases between them.

This clonotype was seen only a few times. The V and J genes are TRBV19 and TRBJ1-1; D not resolved. V was trimmed by 7 bases and J by 5 bases, leaving 14 bases between them. Germline V CDR1 and CDR2: LNHDA, SQIVND (reference sequence). The CDR3 length is 13 residues. This CDR3 reads CASKMGVVTEAFF. The DNA of the CDR3 is TGTGCCAGTAAGATGGGCGTCGTGACTGAAGCTTTCTTT.

This chain links TRBV5-4 with TRBJ1-3; possibly TRBD1 for D (6 bases). The ends were cut back, 4 bases at V and 4 bases at J, with 21 bases in the middle. The CDR3 has 17 amino acids. Germline assignment: CDR1 SGHNT and CDR2 YYREEE (reference sequence). CDR3: CASSRPQVGGGGNTIYF. The CDR3, as DNA: TGTGCCAGCAGCCGGCCCCAGGTTGGGGGCGGCGGAAACACCATATATTTT.

The chain has TRBV6-1 and TRBJ2-1, with D uncertain. V lost 3 bases and J lost 1, with 4 bases in between. The CDR3 sequence is 13 residues long. Germline lookup yields CDR1 MNHNS and CDR2 SASEGT. The CDR3 nucleotides are TGTGCCAGCAGTGACCAGTCCTACAATGAGCAGTTCTTC. It yields the protein CASSDQSYNEQFF.

This clonotype has ten or more counts. The chain uses TRBV3-1 and TRBJ2-5; possible D gene TRBD2, 5 bases. V was clipped by 3 bases and J by 0 bases, with 11 bases between them. Germline loops: CDR1 LGHDT, CDR2 YNNKEL (reference sequence). The CDR3 covers 15 residues. The DNA of the CDR3 is TGTGCCAGCAGCCATCTCGAGGGATACCAAGAGACCCAGTACTTC. Encoded protein: CASSHLEGYQETQYF.

In its sample, this clonotype was seen many times. The CDR3 reads CASSLEDRNEREKLFF. The CDR3 DNA follows: TGTGCCAGCAGCCTAGAAGACAGGAACGAGAGAGAAAAACTGTTTTTT. V usage is TRBV3-1 and J usage is TRBJ1-4; tentative D call: TRBD1 (6 bases). The CDR3 is made up of 16 amino acids. Trimming took off 4 bases at V and 8 bases at J, with 20 bases between the two ends. Germline V gene lookup returns CDR1 LGHDT and CDR2 YNNKEL (reference sequence).

The J gene is TRBJ2-2, the V gene TRBV6-1; a weak D match, TRBD2 (5 bases). Looked up from germline, CDR1 is MNHNS and CDR2 is SASEGT. The CDR3 contains 15 residues. V dropped 6 bases and J dropped 0 bases, with 11 bases sitting between them. The CDR3 DNA reads TGTGCCAGCAGCCTTTGGGAGTCGAACACCGGGGAGCTGTTTTTT. Translation: CASSLWESNTGELFF.

This clonotype showed up many times. The CDR3 loop is CASGNPGLSYNEQFF. As DNA, the CDR3 is TGTGCCAGCGGAAATCCGGGGCTCTCCTACAATGAGCAGTTCTTC. This chain joins TRBV2 and TRBJ2-1; possibly TRBD1 or TRBD2 for D (5 bases each). This CDR3 has 15 residues. In germline, CDR1 is SNHLY, CDR2 FYNNEI. V lost 8 bases and J 0 bases, leaving 14 bases between the germline ends.

This clonotype showed up many times. The V and J genes are TRBV20-1 and TRBJ2-1, with unresolved D. V was trimmed by 1 base and J by 4 bases, leaving 8 bases between them. The CDR3 runs 13 residues. The germline CDR1 and CDR2 sequences are DFQATT and SNEGSKA (reference sequence). CDR3 protein: CSARAYAYNEQFF. As DNA, the CDR3 is TGCAGTGCTAGAGCTTACGCATACAATGAGCAGTTCTTC.

J is TRBJ2-1 and V is TRBV20-1; a possible D gene is TRBD2 (7 bases). The germline gives CDR1 DFQATT, CDR2 SNEGSKA (reference sequence). The CDR3 length is 15 residues. Trimming took off 0 bases at V and 4 bases at J, with 13 bases between the two ends. The CDR3: CSARDPRGAYNEQFF. Written as DNA, the CDR3 is TGCAGTGCTAGAGATCCCCGGGGGGCTTACAATGAGCAGTTCTTC.

This clonotype was found many times. The V gene is TRBV6-5, the J gene TRBJ2-5, with 8 nucleotides matching TRBD2. The V segment lost 0 bases and the J segment 0 bases; nucleotides outside the gene matches: 9. Germline V lookup: CDR1 MNHEY, CDR2 SVGAGI. CDR3 size: 18 residues. The CDR3: CASSYSAGGVKYQETQYF. The CDR3 bases are TGTGCCAGCAGTTACTCTGCCGGGGGGGTAAAGTACCAAGAGACCCAGTACTTC.

This clonotype showed up many times. The rearrangement uses TRBV13 and TRBJ1-1; 7 nucleotides match TRBD1. V lost 5 bases, J lost 4 bases, and 16 bases stayed unmatched. Germline V gene data show CDR1 as PRHDT and CDR2 as FYEKMQ (reference sequence). This CDR3 is built from 17 residues. The DNA for the CDR3 is TGTGCCAGCAGCCCCCGGGAAGGGGGCGTCAGGAGCACTGAAGCTTTCTTT. Protein sequence: CASSPREGGVRSTEAFF.

This chain connects TRBV3-1 to TRBJ2-5; TRBD2 matches 10 bases. Losses at the gene ends were 2 bases for V and 4 bases for J; bases not matched to a gene: 4. Germline V gives CDR1 LGHDT, CDR2 YNNKEL (reference sequence). The CDR3 has 15 amino acids. The CDR3 DNA is TGTGCCAGCAGCCAACCGCTAGCGGGGGTAGAGACCCAGTACTTC. This encodes CASSQPLAGVETQYF.

This clonotype was observed a few times. The chain joins TRBV18 to TRBJ1-5; TRBD1 might be the D (5 bases). The CDR3 covers 14 residues. CDR1 and CDR2 from the germline V gene are KGHSH and LQKENI. Trimming took 5 bases from V and 7 from J, leaving 15 bases between them. CDR3 region: CASSSGGGRQPQHF. CDR3 DNA: TGTGCCAGCTCATCTGGCGGGGGAAGGCAGCCCCAGCATTTT.